Following are 14 T cell receptor beta chains from one sample sequenced in a study of OX40 agonist ivuxolimab in advanced cancers. Produced via immunoSEQ multiplex PCR; TCRdb's table is partial and in-frame only. The repertoire consists of roughly 51,000 clones, with about 88% occurring once and the leading ten covering about 0.68%. The sample consisted of CD4+ or CD8+ T cells sorted from blood, taken in a trial of the OX40 agonist ivuxolimab. Every receptor here comes from an adult with an advanced solid tumor such as melanoma, head and neck, liver or kidney cancer.

The chain carries TRBV6-5 and TRBJ2-7, with 7 positions matching TRBD1. The V segment lost 0 bases and the J segment 6 bases; nucleotides outside the gene matches: 2. This CDR3 is 13 amino acids long. Germline V gives CDR1 MNHEY, CDR2 SVGAGI. The CDR3 nucleotides are TGTGCCAGCAGTTACTCGAGGGGGCTCGAGCAGTACTTC. This encodes CASSYSRGLEQYF.

The chain employs TRBV11-2 and TRBJ2-5, with 9 bases that match TRBD2. Germline values: CDR1 SGHAT, CDR2 FQNNGV. V lost 0 bases and J lost 2; bases outside the gene matches: 4. CDR3 length equals 16 residues. CDR3 coding DNA: TGTGCCAGCAGCTTAGATCCGACTAGCGGTCAAGAGACCCAGTACTTC. Residues: CASSLDPTSGQETQYF.

The chain is built from TRBV13 and TRBJ2-7; TRBD2 aligns across 12 bases. In germline, CDR1 is PRHDT, CDR2 FYEKMQ (reference sequence). This CDR3 has 14 amino acids. J lost 3 bases, V lost 5 bases, and 2 bases had no gene match. The CDR3 reads CASSRTSGNYEQYF. CDR3 nucleotide sequence: TGTGCCAGCAGCAGGACTAGCGGGAACTACGAGCAGTACTTC.

The chain is built from TRBV2 and TRBJ2-7; 8 bases match TRBD1. The CDR3 runs 13 residues. Looked up from germline, CDR1 is SNHLY and CDR2 is FYNNEI. Trimming at V came to 7 bases and at J to 2 bases, leaving 4 bases not matched to a gene. CDR3 DNA: TGTGCCAGCAACGGACAGGGCACCTACGAGCAGTACTTC. Encoded protein: CASNGQGTYEQYF.

The chain joins TRBV7-9 to TRBJ2-7, with 7 nucleotides matching TRBD2. J lost 2 bases, V lost 5 bases, and 15 bases had no gene match. Germline V gives CDR1 SEHNR, CDR2 FQNEAQ (reference sequence). This CDR3 has 17 residues. CDR3 loop: CASSLVVSAGVAYEQYF. DNA for the CDR3: TGTGCCAGCAGCCTGGTTGTATCGGCGGGAGTAGCCTACGAGCAGTACTTC.

The J gene is TRBJ2-7, the V gene TRBV5-1; 9 bases are shared with TRBD1. The CDR3 covers 13 residues. The J segment lost 2 bases and the V segment lost 5 bases, leaving 2 bases of the junction unmatched. The germline V gene encodes CDR1 SGHRS and CDR2 YFSETQ. The CDR3 loop is CASRRTGAYEQYF. The CDR3 DNA reads TGCGCCAGCAGACGGACAGGGGCCTACGAGCAGTACTTC.

The rearrangement joins TRBV6-6 to TRBJ1-1; D gene unclear. The V end lost 6 bases, the J end lost 1 base, and 12 bases lay between the germline ends. Germline V gives CDR1 MNHNY, CDR2 SVGAGI (reference sequence). The CDR3 has 14 amino acids. CDR3 loop: CASSPAGQNTEAFF. The CDR3 nucleotides read TGTGCCAGCAGCCCCGCCGGGCAGAACACTGAAGCTTTCTTT.

The V and J genes are TRBV7-3 and TRBJ1-1; D might be TRBD1 (5 bases). CDR3 length: 13 residues. Germline V CDR1 and CDR2: SGHTA, FQGTGA. V was shortened by 5 bases and J by 5 bases, with 12 bases between the two germline ends. The CDR3 DNA is TGTGCCAGCAGCCAACAGGCACGGACTGAAGCTTTCTTT. Translation: CASSQQARTEAFF.

V usage is TRBV19 and J usage is TRBJ1-2; 7 bases are a match to TRBD1. Germline V gene lookup returns CDR1 LNHDA and CDR2 SQIVND (reference sequence). V gave up 3 bases and J gave up 4 bases; unmatched junction bases: 8. This CDR3 spans 15 amino acids. CDR3 sequence: CASSILDRPTYGYTF. The DNA of the CDR3 is TGTGCCAGTAGTATCTTGGACAGGCCCACCTATGGCTACACCTTC.

Regarding this clone: Other nucleotide sequences in the sample specify the same CDR3. The rearrangement links TRBV10-1 to TRBJ2-2; the D is unclear. With 0 bases removed from V and 3 bases from J, the gap between germline ends came to 5 bases. CDR1 and CDR2 (germline): WNHNN, SYGVQD (reference sequence). The CDR3 has 14 residues. Here the CDR3 reads CASSESGDTGELFF. The CDR3 DNA follows: TGCGCCAGCAGTGAGTCCGGTGACACCGGGGAGCTGTTTTTT.

The chain links TRBV5-1 to TRBJ2-1; D is undetermined. CDR1 is SGHRS and CDR2 is YFSETQ in the germline V gene. The CDR3 is made up of 14 amino acids. The V end was cut by 6 bases, the J end by 1 base, with 11 bases between. Here the CDR3 reads CASTKELSYNEQFF. The CDR3 DNA is TGCGCCAGCACCAAGGAGTTGTCCTACAATGAGCAGTTCTTC.

The CDR3 DNA reads as TGCGCCAGCAGTCACAGCTCCTGGGTGAACACTGAAGCTTTCTTT. It specifies CASSHSSWVNTEAFF. V is TRBV23-1 and J is TRBJ1-1; D not resolved. TRBV23-1 is labeled an ORF, and its function is uncertain. V lost 3 bases and J lost 0, with 11 bases in between. The CDR3 runs 15 residues.

This clone was observed once. The chain joins TRBV4-1 to TRBJ2-1; D is possibly TRBD1 (6 bases). CDR3 length: 18 amino acids. Germline-derived CDR1 and CDR2 are MGHRA and YSYEKL. V shed 3 bases and J shed 3 bases, with 21 bases lying between them. The CDR3 loop reads CASSHPPGSRGNYNEQFF. The CDR3 DNA reads TGCGCCAGCAGCCACCCTCCCGGCAGCAGGGGAAACTACAATGAGCAGTTCTTC.

The chain joins TRBV28 to TRBJ2-1, with 8 positions matching TRBD2. Losses at the gene ends were 2 bases for V and 3 bases for J; bases not matched to a gene: 9. CDR3 size: 17 residues. CDR1 and CDR2 (germline): MDHEN, SYDVKM. The CDR3 is CASSLLPMREVYNEQFF. CDR3 bases: TGTGCCAGCAGTTTACTCCCTATGCGGGAGGTCTACAATGAGCAGTTCTTC. Together with reference TRBV28 and TRBJ2-1, the CDR3 gives the full variable domain: DVKVTQSSRYLVKRTGEKVFLECVQDMDHENMFWYRQDPGLGLRLIYFSYDVKMKEKGDIPEGYSVSREKKERFSLILESASTNQTSMYLCASSLLPMREVYNEQFFGPGTRLTVL.